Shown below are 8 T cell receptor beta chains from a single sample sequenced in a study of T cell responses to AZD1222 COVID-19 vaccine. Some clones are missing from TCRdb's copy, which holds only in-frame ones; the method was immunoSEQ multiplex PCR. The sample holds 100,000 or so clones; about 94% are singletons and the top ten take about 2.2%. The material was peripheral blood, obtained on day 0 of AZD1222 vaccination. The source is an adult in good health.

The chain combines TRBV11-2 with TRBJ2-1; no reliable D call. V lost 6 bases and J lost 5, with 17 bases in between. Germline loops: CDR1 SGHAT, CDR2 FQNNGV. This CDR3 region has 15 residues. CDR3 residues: CASRSFRSRHNEQFF. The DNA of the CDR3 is TGTGCCAGCAGGTCATTTAGGAGCCGTCACAATGAGCAGTTCTTC.

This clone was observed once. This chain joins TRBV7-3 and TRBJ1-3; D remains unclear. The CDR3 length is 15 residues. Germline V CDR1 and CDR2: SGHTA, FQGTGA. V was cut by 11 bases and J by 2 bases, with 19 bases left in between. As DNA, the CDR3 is TGTGCCCGACGGTTCCGAGGGTACCCTGGAAACACCATATATTTT. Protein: CARRFRGYPGNTIYF.

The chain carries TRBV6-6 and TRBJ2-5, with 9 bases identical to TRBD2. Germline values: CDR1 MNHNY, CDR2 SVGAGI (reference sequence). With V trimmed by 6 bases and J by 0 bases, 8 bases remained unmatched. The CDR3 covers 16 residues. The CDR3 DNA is TGTGCCAGCAGGCCTGGGAAGCGGGGGGACCAAGAGACCCAGTACTTC. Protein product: CASRPGKRGDQETQYF.

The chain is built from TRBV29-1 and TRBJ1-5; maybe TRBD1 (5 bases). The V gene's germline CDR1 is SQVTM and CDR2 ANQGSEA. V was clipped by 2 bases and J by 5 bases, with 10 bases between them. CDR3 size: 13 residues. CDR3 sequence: CSVEQGGDQPQHF. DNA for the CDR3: TGCAGCGTTGAACAGGGTGGCGATCAGCCCCAGCATTTT.

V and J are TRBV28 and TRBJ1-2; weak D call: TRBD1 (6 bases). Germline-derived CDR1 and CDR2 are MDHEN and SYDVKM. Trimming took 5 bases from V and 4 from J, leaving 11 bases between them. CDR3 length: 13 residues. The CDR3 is CASSDKTGYGYTF. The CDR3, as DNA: TGTGCCAGCAGTGACAAGACAGGCTATGGCTACACCTTC.

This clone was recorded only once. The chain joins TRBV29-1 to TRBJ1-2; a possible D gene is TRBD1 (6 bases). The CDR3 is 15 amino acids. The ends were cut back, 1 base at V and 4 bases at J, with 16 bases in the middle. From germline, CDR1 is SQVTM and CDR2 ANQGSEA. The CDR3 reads CSVEAGQNGPYGYTF. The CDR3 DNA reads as TGCAGCGTTGAAGCCGGACAGAACGGACCCTATGGCTACACCTTC.

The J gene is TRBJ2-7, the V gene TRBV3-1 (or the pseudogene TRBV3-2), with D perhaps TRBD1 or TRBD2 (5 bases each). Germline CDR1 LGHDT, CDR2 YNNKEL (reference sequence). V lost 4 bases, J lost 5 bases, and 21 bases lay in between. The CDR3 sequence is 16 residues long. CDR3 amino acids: CASSPKRGSVVHEQYF. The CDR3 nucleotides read TGTGCCAGCAGCCCCAAGAGGGGTTCTGTAGTCCACGAGCAGTACTTC.

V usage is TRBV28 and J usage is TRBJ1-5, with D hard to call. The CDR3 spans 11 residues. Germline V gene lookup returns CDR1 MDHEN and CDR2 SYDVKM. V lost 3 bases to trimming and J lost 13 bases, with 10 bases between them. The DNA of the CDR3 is TGTGCCAGCAGTTTGGAGCGGCGGCAGCATTTT. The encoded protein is CASSLERRQHF. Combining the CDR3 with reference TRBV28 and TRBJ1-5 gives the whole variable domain DVKVTQSSRYLVKRTGEKVFLECVQDMDHENMFWYRQDPGLGLRLIYFSYDVKMKEKGDIPEGYSVSREKKERFSLILESASTNQTSMYLCASSLERRQHFGDGTRLSIL.